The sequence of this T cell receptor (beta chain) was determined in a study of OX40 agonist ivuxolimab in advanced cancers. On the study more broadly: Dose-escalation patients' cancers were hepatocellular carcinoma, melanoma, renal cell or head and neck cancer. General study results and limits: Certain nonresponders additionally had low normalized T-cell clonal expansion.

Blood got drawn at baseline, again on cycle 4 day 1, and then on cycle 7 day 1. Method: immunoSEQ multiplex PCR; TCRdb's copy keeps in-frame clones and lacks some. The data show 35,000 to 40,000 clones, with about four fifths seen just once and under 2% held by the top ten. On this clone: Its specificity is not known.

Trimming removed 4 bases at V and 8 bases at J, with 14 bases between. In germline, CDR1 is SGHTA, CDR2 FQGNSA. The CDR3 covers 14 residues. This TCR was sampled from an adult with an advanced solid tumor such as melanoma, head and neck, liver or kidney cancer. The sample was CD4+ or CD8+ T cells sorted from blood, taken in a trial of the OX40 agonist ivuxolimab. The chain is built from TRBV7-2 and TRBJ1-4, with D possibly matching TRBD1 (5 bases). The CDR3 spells CASSWAGSGEKLFF. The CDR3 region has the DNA TGTGCCAGCAGCTGGGCAGGGTCGGGCGAAAAACTGTTTTTT.